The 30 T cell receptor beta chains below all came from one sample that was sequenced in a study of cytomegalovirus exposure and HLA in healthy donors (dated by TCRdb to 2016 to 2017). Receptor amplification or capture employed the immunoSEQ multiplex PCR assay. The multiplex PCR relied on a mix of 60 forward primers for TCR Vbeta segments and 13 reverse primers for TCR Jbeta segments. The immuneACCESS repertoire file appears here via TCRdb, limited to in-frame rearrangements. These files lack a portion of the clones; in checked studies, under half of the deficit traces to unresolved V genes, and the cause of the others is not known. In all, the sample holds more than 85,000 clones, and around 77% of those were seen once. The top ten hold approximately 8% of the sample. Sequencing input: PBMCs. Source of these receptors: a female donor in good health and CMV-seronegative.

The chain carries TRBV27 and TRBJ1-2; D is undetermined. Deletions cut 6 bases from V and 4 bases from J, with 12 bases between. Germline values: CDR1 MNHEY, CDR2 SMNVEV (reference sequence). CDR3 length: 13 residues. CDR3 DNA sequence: TGTGCCAGCAGCAGACACCTTTCCTATGGCTACACCTTC. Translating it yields CASSRHLSYGYTF.

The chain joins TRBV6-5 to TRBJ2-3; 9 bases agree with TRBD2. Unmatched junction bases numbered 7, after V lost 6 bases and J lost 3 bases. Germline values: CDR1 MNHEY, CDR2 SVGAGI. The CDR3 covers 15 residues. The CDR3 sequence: CASSYSGRQTDTQYF. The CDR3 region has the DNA TGTGCCAGCAGCTATAGCGGGAGACAGACAGATACGCAGTATTTT.

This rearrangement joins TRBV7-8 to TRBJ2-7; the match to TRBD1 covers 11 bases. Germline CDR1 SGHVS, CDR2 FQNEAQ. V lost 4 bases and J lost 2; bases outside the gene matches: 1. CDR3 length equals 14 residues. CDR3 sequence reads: CASSWGQGAYEQYF. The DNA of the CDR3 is TGTGCCAGCAGCTGGGGACAGGGGGCCTACGAGCAGTACTTC.

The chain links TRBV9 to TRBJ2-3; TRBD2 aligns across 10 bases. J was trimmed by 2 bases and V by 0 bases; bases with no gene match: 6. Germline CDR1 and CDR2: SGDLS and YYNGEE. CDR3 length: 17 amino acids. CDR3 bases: TGTGCCAGCAGCGTAGGGGTAGCGGGGGGTCCCACAGATACGCAGTATTTT. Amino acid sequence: CASSVGVAGGPTDTQYF.

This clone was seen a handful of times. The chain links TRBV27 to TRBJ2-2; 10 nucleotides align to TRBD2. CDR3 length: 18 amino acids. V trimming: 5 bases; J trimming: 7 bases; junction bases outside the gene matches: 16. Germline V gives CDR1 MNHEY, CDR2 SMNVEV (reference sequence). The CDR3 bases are TGTGCCAGCAGTCCGACCCCCTCAGCGGGAGGGATCGGCGGGGAGCTGTTTTTT. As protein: CASSPTPSAGGIGGELFF.

In DNA, the CDR3 is TGTGCCAGCAGCCCCACAGGGTTTAATCAGCCCCAGCATTTT. The encoded protein is CASSPTGFNQPQHF. The rearrangement links TRBV7-9 to TRBJ1-5; D is possibly TRBD1 (6 bases). The CDR3 length is 14 residues. Germline V gives CDR1 SEHNR, CDR2 FQNEAQ (reference sequence). V lost 5 bases, J lost 4 bases, and 12 bases lay in between.

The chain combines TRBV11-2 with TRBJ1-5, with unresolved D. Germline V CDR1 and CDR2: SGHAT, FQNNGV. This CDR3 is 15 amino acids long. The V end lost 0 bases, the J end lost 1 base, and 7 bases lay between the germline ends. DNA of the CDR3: TGTGCCAGCAGCTTAGATGCGGGGAGCAATCAGCCCCAGCATTTT. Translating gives CASSLDAGSNQPQHF.

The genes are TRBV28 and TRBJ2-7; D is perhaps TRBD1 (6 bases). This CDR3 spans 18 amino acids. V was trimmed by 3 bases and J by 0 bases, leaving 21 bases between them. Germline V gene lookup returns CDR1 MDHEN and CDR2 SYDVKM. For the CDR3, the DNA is TGTGCCAGCAGTTTGTTAGGTCGTATCGGACAGAGCTCCTACGAGCAGTACTTC. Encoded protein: CASSLLGRIGQSSYEQYF.

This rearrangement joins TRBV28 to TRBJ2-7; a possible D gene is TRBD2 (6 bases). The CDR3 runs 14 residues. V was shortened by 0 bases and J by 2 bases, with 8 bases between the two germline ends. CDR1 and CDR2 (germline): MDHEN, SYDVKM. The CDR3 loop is CASSLWGGTYEQYF. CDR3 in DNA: TGTGCCAGCAGTTTATGGGGGGGAACCTACGAGCAGTACTTC.

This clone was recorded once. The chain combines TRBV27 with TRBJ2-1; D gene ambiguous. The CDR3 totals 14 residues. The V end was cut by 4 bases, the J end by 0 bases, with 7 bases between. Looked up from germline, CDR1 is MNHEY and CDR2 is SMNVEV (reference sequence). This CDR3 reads CASSSGFSYNEQFF. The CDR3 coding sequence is TGTGCCAGCAGTTCTGGCTTCTCCTACAATGAGCAGTTCTTC.

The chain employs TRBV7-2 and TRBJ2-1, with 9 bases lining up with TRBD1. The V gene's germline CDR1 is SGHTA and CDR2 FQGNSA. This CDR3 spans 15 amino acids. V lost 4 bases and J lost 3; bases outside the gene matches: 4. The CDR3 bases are TGTGCCAGCAGCTCACAGGGGGCCCTCTACAATGAGCAGTTCTTC. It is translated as CASSSQGALYNEQFF.

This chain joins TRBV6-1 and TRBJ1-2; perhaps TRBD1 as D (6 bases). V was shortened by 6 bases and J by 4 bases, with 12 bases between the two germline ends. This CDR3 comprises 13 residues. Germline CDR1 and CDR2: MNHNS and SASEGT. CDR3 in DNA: TGTGCCAGCAGGGCAGGGGCCCTCTATGGCTACACCTTC. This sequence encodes CASRAGALYGYTF.

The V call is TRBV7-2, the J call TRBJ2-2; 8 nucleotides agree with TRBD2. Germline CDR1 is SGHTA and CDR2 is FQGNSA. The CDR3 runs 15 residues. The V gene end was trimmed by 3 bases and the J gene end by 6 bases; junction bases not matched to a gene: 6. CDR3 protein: CASSFTSGGAGELFF. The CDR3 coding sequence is TGTGCCAGCAGCTTTACTAGCGGAGGGGCCGGGGAGCTGTTTTTT.

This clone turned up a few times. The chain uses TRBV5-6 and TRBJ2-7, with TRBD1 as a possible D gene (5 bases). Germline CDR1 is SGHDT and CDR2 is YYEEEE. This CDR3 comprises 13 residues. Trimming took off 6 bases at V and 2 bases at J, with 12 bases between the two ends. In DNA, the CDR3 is TGTGCCAGCACCACAGGTAGGGCCTACGAGCAGTACTTC. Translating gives CASTTGRAYEQYF. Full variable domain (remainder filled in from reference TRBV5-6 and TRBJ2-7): DAGVTQSPTHLIKTRGQQVTLRCSPKSGHDTVSWYQQALGQGPQFIFQYYEEEERQRGNFPDRFSGHQFPNYSSELNVNALLLGDSALYLCASTTGRAYEQYFGPGTRLTVT.

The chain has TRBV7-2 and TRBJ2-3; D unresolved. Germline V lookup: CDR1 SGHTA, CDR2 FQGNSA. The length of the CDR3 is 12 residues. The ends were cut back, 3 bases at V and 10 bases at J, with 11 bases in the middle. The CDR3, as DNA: TGTGCCAGCAGCTTTACGGTCCCCCCGCAGTATTTT. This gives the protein CASSFTVPPQYF.

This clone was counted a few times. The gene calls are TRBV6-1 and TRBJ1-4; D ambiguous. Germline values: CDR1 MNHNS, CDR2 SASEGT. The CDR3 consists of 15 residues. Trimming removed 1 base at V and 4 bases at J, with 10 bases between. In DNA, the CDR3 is TGTGCCAGCAGTGAAGGGACTTTAGTTAATGAAAAACTGTTTTTT. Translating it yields CASSEGTLVNEKLFF.

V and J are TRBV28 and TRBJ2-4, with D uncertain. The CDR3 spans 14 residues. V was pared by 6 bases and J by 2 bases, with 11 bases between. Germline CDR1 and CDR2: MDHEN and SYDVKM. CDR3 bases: TGTGCCAGCAGCCCGCGGATCACCAAAAACATTCAGTACTTC. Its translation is CASSPRITKNIQYF.

As DNA, the CDR3 is TGTGCCAGCAGTTTCACGACGGACATAGGATATGGCTACACCTTC. It specifies CASSFTTDIGYGYTF. This sequence joins TRBV6-6 and TRBJ1-2; possibly TRBD1 for D (5 bases). CDR1 is MNHNY and CDR2 is SVGAGI in the germline V gene (reference sequence). V was shortened by 4 bases and J by 5 bases, with 17 bases between the two germline ends. This CDR3 is built from 15 residues.

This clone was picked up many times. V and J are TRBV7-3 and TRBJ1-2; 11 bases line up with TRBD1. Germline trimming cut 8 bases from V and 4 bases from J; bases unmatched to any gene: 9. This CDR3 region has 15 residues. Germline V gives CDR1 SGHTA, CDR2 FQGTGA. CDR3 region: CASGLGGTGGYGYTF. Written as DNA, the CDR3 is TGTGCCAGCGGTCTAGGTGGGACAGGGGGCTATGGCTACACCTTC.

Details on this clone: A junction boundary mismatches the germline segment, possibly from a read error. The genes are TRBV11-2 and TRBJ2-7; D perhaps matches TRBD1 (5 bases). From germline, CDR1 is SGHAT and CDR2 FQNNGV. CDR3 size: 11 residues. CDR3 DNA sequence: TGTGCCAGCAGCTTATATGGTGGGGCCATCTTC. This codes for CASSLYGGAIF.

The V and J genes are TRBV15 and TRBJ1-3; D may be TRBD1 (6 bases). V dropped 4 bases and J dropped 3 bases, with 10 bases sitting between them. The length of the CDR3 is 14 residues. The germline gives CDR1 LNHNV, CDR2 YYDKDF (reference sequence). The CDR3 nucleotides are TGTGCCACCAGCATTACAGGGCTTGGAAACACCATATATTTT. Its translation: CATSITGLGNTIYF. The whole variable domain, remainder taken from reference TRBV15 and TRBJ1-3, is DAMVIQNPRYQVTQFGKPVTLSCSQTLNHNVMYWYQQKSSQAPKLLFHYYDKDFNNEADTPDNFQSRRPNTSFCFLDIRSPGLGDTAMYLCATSITGLGNTIYFGEGSWLTVV.

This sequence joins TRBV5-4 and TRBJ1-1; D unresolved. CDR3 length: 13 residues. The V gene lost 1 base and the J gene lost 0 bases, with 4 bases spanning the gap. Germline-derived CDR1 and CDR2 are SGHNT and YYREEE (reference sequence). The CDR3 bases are TGTGCCAGCAGCTTGCTCTTGAACACTGAAGCTTTCTTT. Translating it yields CASSLLLNTEAFF.

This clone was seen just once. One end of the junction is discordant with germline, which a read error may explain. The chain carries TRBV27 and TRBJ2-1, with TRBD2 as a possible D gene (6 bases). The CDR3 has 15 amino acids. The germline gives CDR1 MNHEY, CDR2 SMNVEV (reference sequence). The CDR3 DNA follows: TGTGCCAGCAGTTTTGAAGCGGGCCGATACAATGAGCGGTTCTTC. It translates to CASSFEAGRYNERFF.

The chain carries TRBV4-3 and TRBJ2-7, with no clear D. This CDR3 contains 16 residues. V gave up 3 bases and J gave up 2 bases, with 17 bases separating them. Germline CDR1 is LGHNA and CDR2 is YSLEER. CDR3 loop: CASSHRAPSMAYEQYF. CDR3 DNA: TGCGCCAGCAGCCACCGAGCCCCGTCGATGGCCTACGAGCAGTACTTC.

CDR3 sequence: CASSPTTGRSREQYF. The CDR3 coding sequence is TGTGCCAGCAGCCCAACGACAGGTCGCTCTAGGGAGCAGTACTTC. The chain couples TRBV7-9 to TRBJ2-7, with D maybe TRBD1 (6 bases). The CDR3 has 15 residues. V dropped 5 bases and J dropped 7 bases, with 21 bases sitting between them. Germline V gene sequence: CDR1 SEHNR, CDR2 FQNEAQ (reference sequence). The full variable domain, its missing parts supplied by reference TRBV7-9 and TRBJ2-7, is DTGVSQNPRHKITKRGQNVTFRCDPISEHNRLYWYRQTLGQGPEFLTYFQNEAQLEKSRLLSDRFSAERPKGSFSTLEIQRTEQGDSAMYLCASSPTTGRSREQYFGPGTRLTVT.

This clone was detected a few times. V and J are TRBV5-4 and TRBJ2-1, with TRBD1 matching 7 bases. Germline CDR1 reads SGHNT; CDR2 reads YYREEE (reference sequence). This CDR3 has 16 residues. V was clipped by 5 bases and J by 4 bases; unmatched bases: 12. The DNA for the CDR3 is TGTGCCAGCAGTCTTTTAAGGGACAGTCTATACAATGAGCAGTTCTTC. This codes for CASSLLRDSLYNEQFF.

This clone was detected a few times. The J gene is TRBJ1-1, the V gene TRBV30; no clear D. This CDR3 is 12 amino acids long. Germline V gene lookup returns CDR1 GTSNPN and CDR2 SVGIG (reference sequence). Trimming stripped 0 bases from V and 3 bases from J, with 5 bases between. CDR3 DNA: TGTGCCTGGAGTGTCCGGGACACTGAAGCTTTCTTT. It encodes CAWSVRDTEAFF.

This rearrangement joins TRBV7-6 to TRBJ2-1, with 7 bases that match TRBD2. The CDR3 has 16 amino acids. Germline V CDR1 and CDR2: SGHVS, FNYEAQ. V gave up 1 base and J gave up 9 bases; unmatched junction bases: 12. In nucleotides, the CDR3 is TGTGCCAGCAGCTTAGGGCCGGCGGGAGTGTCTAGTGAGCAGTTCTTC. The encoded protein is CASSLGPAGVSSEQFF.

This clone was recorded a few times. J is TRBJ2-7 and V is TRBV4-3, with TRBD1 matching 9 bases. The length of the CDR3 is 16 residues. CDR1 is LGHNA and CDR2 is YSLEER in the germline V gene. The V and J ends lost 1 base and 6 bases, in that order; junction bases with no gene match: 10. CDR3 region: CASSQGDRDFGGEQYF. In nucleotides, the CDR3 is TGCGCCAGCAGCCAAGGGGACAGGGATTTTGGGGGCGAGCAGTACTTC.

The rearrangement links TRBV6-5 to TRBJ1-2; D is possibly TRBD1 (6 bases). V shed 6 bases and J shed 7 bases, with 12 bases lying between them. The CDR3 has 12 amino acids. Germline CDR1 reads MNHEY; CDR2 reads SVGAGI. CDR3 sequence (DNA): TGTGCCAGCAGGACGACAGGCCCTGGCTACACCTTC. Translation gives CASRTTGPGYTF.